The 21 T cell receptor beta chains below come from one sample, sequenced in a study of blood T cell repertoires in COVID-19. Using immunoSEQ multiplex PCR, the repertoire was profiled, and TCRdb retains in-frame clones only, with some absent. The table includes 150,000 to 200,000 clones, about 83% detected once. Sequencing was performed on peripheral blood. The receptors originated from a man between 18 and 29 years old with active or convalescent COVID-19.

The chain combines TRBV5-4 with TRBJ1-4, with 7 nucleotides matching TRBD1. V shed 0 bases, J shed 6 bases, and the junction held 2 bases outside the gene matches. The CDR3 has 14 residues. From germline, CDR1 is SGHNT and CDR2 YYREEE (reference sequence). CDR3 bases: TGTGCCAGCAGCTTGGGAGGGACAGATGAAAAACTGTTTTTT. This sequence encodes CASSLGGTDEKLFF.

This clone showed up just a few times. The rearrangement uses TRBV7-2 and TRBJ1-1; tentatively, D is TRBD1 (5 bases). Trimming shortened V by 4 bases and J by 5 bases, and 11 bases separated the two germline ends. This CDR3 has 13 residues. Germline CDR1 is SGHTA and CDR2 is FQGNSA. This chain's CDR3 is CASSSWGTTEAFF. The CDR3 nucleotides read TGTGCCAGCAGCTCTTGGGGGACTACTGAAGCTTTCTTT.

This clone was counted a single time. The V and J genes are TRBV25-1 and TRBJ1-1; 8 positions agree with TRBD1. CDR3 size: 11 residues. The V segment lost 10 bases and the J segment 12 bases; nucleotides outside the gene matches: 10. The germline V gene encodes CDR1 MGHDK and CDR2 SYGVNS. The CDR3 bases are TGTGCCACGCAAAGGACAGGGCTAACTTTCTTT. Encoded protein: CATQRTGLTFF.

The chain combines TRBV4-2 with TRBJ2-2; D gene ambiguous. Trimming shortened V by 0 bases and J by 1 base, and 9 bases separated the two germline ends. The CDR3 extends over 16 amino acids. The germline V gene has CDR1 LGHNA and CDR2 YNFKEQ. The CDR3 DNA follows: TGTGCCAGCAGCCAAGAAGCCAGCGTGAACACCGGGGAGCTGTTTTTT. Translation gives CASSQEASVNTGELFF.

This sequence joins TRBV27 and TRBJ2-1; D might be TRBD1 (5 bases). CDR3 size: 18 residues. V lost 2 bases to trimming and J lost 7 bases, with 24 bases between them. Germline CDR1 reads MNHEY; CDR2 reads SMNVEV (reference sequence). In nucleotides, the CDR3 is TGTGCCAGCAGTTTAAGCAGGGTTTTGCCACCGTTTAAAAATGAGCAGTTCTTC. Its translation: CASSLSRVLPPFKNEQFF.

The gene calls are TRBV5-4 and TRBJ1-4; no clear D gene. The ends were cut back, 9 bases at V and 8 bases at J, with 14 bases in the middle. Germline-derived CDR1 and CDR2 are SGHNT and YYREEE (reference sequence). The CDR3 consists of 12 residues. CDR3 protein: CATGTESEKLFF. The CDR3 DNA is TGTGCCACCGGAACAGAATCCGAAAAACTGTTTTTT.

This sequence joins TRBV10-3 and TRBJ1-6, with 7 bases matching TRBD1. The CDR3 consists of 15 residues. V dropped 2 bases and J dropped 7; count of bases not matched to a gene: 5. CDR1 and CDR2 (germline): ENHRY, SYGVKD. The CDR3 reads CAISEGQGGNSPLHF. The CDR3 region has the DNA TGTGCCATCAGTGAGGGGCAGGGGGGAAATTCACCCCTCCACTTT.

This clone was seen a few times. The V and J genes are TRBV2 and TRBJ1-4; tentatively, D is TRBD1 (6 bases). V lost 6 bases, J lost 8 bases, and 13 bases lay in between. The CDR3 sequence is 13 residues long. Looked up from germline, CDR1 is SNHLY and CDR2 is FYNNEI. The CDR3 loop is CASSLQGWEKLFF. The CDR3 coding sequence is TGTGCCAGCAGCCTACAGGGATGGGAAAAACTGTTTTTT. Supplemented by reference TRBV2 and TRBJ1-4, the full variable domain reads EPEVTQTPSHQVTQMGQEVILRCVPISNHLYFYWYRQILGQKVEFLVSFYNNEISEKSEIFDDQFSVERPDGSNFTLKIRSTKLEDSAMYFCASSLQGWEKLFFGSGTQLSVL.

The chain joins TRBV2 to TRBJ1-1, with D unresolved. Looked up from germline, CDR1 is SNHLY and CDR2 is FYNNEI. With 6 bases removed from V and 1 base from J, the gap between germline ends came to 12 bases. The CDR3 is 14 residues long. This CDR3 is CASSAGLANTEAFF. CDR3 DNA: TGTGCCAGCAGCGCAGGACTGGCGAACACTGAAGCTTTCTTT.

V and J are TRBV28 and TRBJ2-7; 8 bases agree with TRBD1. Trimming at V came to 4 bases and at J to 2 bases, leaving 10 bases not matched to a gene. This CDR3 spans 16 amino acids. Germline CDR1 reads MDHEN; CDR2 reads SYDVKM. CDR3 sequence: CASSSTGQGPPYEQYV. The CDR3 DNA reads as TGTGCCAGCAGTTCAACCGGACAGGGACCCCCCTACGAGCAGTACGTC.

The rearrangement joins TRBV6-6 to TRBJ2-7; maybe TRBD1 (6 bases). Germline V gene lookup returns CDR1 MNHNY and CDR2 SVGAGI (reference sequence). The CDR3 covers 14 residues. Trimming cost V 5 bases and J 5 bases, with 16 bases left between them. CDR3 in amino acids: CASSQTGYLDEQYF. Here the CDR3 DNA reads TGTGCCAGCAGTCAAACAGGGTATCTCGACGAGCAGTACTTC.

The chain links TRBV7-6 to TRBJ2-7, with 8 positions matching TRBD2. The CDR3 extends over 14 amino acids. Per the germline V gene, CDR1 is SGHVS and CDR2 is FNYEAQ. V lost 5 bases, J lost 1 base, and 4 bases stayed unmatched. The CDR3 nucleotides are TGTGCCAGCAGCCTTAGCGGGACATCCTACGAGCAGTACTTC. Translated: CASSLSGTSYEQYF.

V usage is TRBV27 and J usage is TRBJ1-5; D unclear. Germline values: CDR1 MNHEY, CDR2 SMNVEV (reference sequence). The ends were cut back, 4 bases at V and 2 bases at J, with 3 bases in the middle. The CDR3 extends over 12 amino acids. DNA of the CDR3: TGTGCCAGCAGTTCGGGCAATCAGCCCCAGCATTTT. It yields the protein CASSSGNQPQHF.

The chain combines TRBV11-2 with TRBJ2-7; 9 bases are shared with TRBD1. Per the germline V gene, CDR1 is SGHAT and CDR2 is FQNNGV. The CDR3 is made up of 16 amino acids. With 6 bases clipped from V and 0 bases from J, the junction kept 9 bases outside the gene matches. This CDR3 reads CASRRPGTGNSYEQYF. CDR3 DNA sequence: TGTGCCAGCAGGCGTCCCGGGACAGGGAACTCCTACGAGCAGTACTTC. Complete variable domain (other parts from reference TRBV11-2 and TRBJ2-7): EAGVAQSPRYKIIEKRQSVAFWCNPISGHATLYWYQQILGQGPKLLIQFQNNGVVDDSQLPKDRFSAERLKGVDSTLKIQPAKLEDSAVYLCASRRPGTGNSYEQYFGPGTRLTVT.

This chain uses TRBV11-2 with TRBJ2-5, with D maybe TRBD1 (5 bases). The CDR3 is made up of 16 amino acids. The germline CDR1 and CDR2 sequences are SGHAT and FQNNGV. V lost 1 base, J lost 2 bases, and 14 bases lay in between. The CDR3 sequence is CASSLGVQVWQETQYF. Written as DNA, the CDR3 is TGTGCCAGCAGCTTAGGGGTACAGGTCTGGCAAGAGACCCAGTACTTC.

On this clone: Other DNA sequences within the sample encode an identical CDR3. The genes are TRBV27 and TRBJ2-1, with D tentatively TRBD2 (6 bases). Trimming took 5 bases from V and 5 from J, leaving 10 bases between them. Germline V gene lookup returns CDR1 MNHEY and CDR2 SMNVEV (reference sequence). The CDR3 has 13 amino acids. The CDR3 protein is CASSPGLHNEQFF. CDR3 sequence (DNA): TGTGCCAGCAGTCCTGGACTACACAATGAGCAGTTCTTC.

This clone was seen just once. This rearrangement joins TRBV30 to TRBJ1-2, with D tentatively TRBD1 (5 bases). The CDR3 contains 13 residues. From germline, CDR1 is GTSNPN and CDR2 SVGIG (reference sequence). V was clipped by 0 bases and J by 8 bases, with 13 bases between them. The CDR3 sequence: CAWSVSGWEGYTF. CDR3 nucleotide sequence: TGTGCCTGGAGTGTGTCAGGGTGGGAAGGCTACACCTTC.

J is TRBJ1-2 and V is TRBV14; D remains unclear. The germline CDR1 and CDR2 sequences are SGHDN and FVKESK. Trimming shortened V by 6 bases and J by 4 bases, and 27 bases separated the two germline ends. This CDR3 has 18 amino acids. The CDR3 here is CASSPVGNSVLLGYGYTF. The CDR3 bases are TGTGCCAGCAGTCCTGTCGGGAACAGTGTCTTGTTAGGCTATGGCTACACCTTC. The whole variable domain, remainder taken from reference TRBV14 and TRBJ1-2, is EAGVTQFPSHSVIEKGQTVTLRCDPISGHDNLYWYRRVMGKEIKFLLHFVKESKQDESGMPNNRFLAERTGGTYSTLKVQPAELEDSGVYFCASSPVGNSVLLGYGYTFGSGTRLTVV.

V and J are TRBV7-2 and TRBJ1-3; perhaps TRBD1 as D (5 bases). From germline, CDR1 is SGHTA and CDR2 FQGNSA. The V and J ends lost 1 base and 4 bases respectively, with 17 bases between them. This CDR3 is built from 17 residues. DNA for the CDR3: TGTGCCAGCAGCTTAGGTTCCGGCAGGGCTAACGGAAACACCATATATTTT. Translating gives CASSLGSGRANGNTIYF.

The chain combines TRBV10-3 with TRBJ1-1; D is unclear. Germline values: CDR1 ENHRY, CDR2 SYGVKD. The CDR3 totals 15 residues. Trimming removed 2 bases at V and 1 base at J, with 11 bases between. CDR3 region: CAISEIEGANTEAFF. In DNA, the CDR3 is TGTGCCATCAGTGAGATAGAGGGAGCGAACACTGAAGCTTTCTTT.

This chain links TRBV4-3 with TRBJ1-4; D is possibly TRBD1 (6 bases). The CDR3 runs to 15 residues. Germline lookup yields CDR1 LGHNA and CDR2 YSLEER. Trimming shortened V by 2 bases and J by 5 bases, and 12 bases separated the two germline ends. CDR3 bases: TGCGCCAGCAGCCAACAGGGGCTGGGAAATGAAAAACTGTTTTTT. Its protein is CASSQQGLGNEKLFF.